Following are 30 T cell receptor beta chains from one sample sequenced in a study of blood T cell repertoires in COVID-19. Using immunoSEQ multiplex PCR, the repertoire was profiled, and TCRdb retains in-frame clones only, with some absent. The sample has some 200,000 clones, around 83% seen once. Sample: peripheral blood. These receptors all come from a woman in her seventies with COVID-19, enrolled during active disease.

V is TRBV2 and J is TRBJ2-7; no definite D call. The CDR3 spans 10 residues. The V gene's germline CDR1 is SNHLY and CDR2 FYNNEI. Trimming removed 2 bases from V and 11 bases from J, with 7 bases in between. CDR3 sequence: CASSESVKYF. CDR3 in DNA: TGTGCCAGCAGTGAATCCGTAAAGTACTTC.

The CDR3, as DNA: TGTGCCAGCAGCACGGACCAGGGGGATACGCAGTATTTT. It codes for CASSTDQGDTQYF. The chain carries TRBV2 and TRBJ2-3; D is perhaps TRBD1 (6 bases). There are 13 residues in the CDR3. The V and J ends lost 6 bases and 6 bases respectively, with 13 bases between them. Germline V gene sequence: CDR1 SNHLY, CDR2 FYNNEI.

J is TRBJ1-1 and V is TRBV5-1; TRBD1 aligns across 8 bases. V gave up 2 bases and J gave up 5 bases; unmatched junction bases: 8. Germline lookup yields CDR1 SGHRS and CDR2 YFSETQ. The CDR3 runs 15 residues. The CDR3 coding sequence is TGCGCCAGCAGCTTAGTAGGACAGGGAGGGACTGAAGCTTTCTTT. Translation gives CASSLVGQGGTEAFF.

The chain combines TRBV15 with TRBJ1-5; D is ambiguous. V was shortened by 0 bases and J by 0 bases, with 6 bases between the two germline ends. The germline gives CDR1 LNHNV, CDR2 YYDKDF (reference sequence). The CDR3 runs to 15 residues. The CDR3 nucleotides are TGTGCCACCAGCAGAGAGAGGTATAGCAATCAGCCCCAGCATTTT. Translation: CATSRERYSNQPQHF.

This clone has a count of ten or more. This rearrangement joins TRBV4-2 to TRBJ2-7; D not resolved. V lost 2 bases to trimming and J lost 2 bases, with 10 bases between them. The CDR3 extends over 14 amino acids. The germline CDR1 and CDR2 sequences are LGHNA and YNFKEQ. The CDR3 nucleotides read TGTGCCAGCAGCCAATACAGCCCTCCCTACGAGCAGTACTTC. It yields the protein CASSQYSPPYEQYF.

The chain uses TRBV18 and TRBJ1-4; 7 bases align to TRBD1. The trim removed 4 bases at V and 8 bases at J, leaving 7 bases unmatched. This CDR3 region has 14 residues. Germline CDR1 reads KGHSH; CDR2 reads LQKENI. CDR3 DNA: TGTGCCAGCTCACAACGGCAGGGGGAAGAAAAACTGTTTTTT. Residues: CASSQRQGEEKLFF.

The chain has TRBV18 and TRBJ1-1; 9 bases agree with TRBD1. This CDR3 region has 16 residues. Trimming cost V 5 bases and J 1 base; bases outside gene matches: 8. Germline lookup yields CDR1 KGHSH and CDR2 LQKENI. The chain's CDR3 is CASSATGGLGNTEAFF. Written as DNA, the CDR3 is TGTGCCAGCTCAGCCACAGGGGGCTTGGGGAACACTGAAGCTTTCTTT.

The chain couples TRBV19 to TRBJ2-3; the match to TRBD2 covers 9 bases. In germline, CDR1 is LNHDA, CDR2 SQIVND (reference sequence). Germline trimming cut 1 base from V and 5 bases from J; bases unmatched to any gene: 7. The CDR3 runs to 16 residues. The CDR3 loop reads CASSIGGSGSGDTQYF. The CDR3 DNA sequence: TGTGCCAGTAGTATAGGTGGTAGCGGGAGTGGAGATACGCAGTATTTT.

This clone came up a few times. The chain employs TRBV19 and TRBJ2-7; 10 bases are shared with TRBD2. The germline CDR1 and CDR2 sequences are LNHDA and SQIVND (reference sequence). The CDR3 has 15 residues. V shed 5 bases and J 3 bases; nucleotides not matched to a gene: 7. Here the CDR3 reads CASSFLAGDSYEQYF. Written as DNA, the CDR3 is TGTGCCAGTAGTTTTCTAGCGGGAGACAGCTACGAGCAGTACTTC.

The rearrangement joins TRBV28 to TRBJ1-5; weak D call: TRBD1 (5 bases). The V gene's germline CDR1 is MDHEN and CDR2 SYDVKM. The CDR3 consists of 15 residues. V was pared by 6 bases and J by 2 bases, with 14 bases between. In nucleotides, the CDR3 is TGTGCCAGCAGGTCCGCTGAAGGGGGCAATCAGCCCCAGCATTTT. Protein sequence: CASRSAEGGNQPQHF. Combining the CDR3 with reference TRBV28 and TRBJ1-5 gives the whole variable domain DVKVTQSSRYLVKRTGEKVFLECVQDMDHENMFWYRQDPGLGLRLIYFSYDVKMKEKGDIPEGYSVSREKKERFSLILESASTNQTSMYLCASRSAEGGNQPQHFGDGTRLSIL.

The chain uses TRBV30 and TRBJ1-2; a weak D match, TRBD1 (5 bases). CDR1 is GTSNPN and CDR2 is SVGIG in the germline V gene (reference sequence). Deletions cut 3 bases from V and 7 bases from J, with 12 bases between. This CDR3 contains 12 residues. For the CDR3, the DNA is TGTGCCTGGAGCTACCAGGGAGGTGGCTACACCTTC. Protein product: CAWSYQGGGYTF.

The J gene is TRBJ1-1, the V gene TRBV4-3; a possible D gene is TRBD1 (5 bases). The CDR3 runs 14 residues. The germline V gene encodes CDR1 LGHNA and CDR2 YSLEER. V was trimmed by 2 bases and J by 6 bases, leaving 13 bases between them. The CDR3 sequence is CASSQRGAGAEAFF. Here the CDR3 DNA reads TGCGCCAGCAGCCAAAGGGGCGCTGGGGCTGAAGCTTTCTTT.

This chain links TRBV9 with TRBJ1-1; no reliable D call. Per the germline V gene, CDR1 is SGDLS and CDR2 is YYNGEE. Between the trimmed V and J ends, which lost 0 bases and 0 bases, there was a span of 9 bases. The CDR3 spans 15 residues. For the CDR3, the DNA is TGTGCCAGCAGCGTAGGTCCAGAAATGAACACTGAAGCTTTCTTT. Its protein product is CASSVGPEMNTEAFF.

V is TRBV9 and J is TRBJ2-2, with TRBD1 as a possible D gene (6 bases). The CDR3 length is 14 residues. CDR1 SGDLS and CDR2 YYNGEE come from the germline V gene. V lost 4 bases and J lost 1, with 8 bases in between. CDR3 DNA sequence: TGTGCCAGCAGCAGGACAGTGAACACCGGGGAGCTGTTTTTT. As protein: CASSRTVNTGELFF.

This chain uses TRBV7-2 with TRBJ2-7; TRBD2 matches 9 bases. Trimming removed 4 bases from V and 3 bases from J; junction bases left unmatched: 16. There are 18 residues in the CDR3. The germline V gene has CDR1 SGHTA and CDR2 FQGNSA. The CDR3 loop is CASSSLGLASRGDYEQYF. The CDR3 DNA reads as TGTGCCAGCAGCTCTCTGGGACTAGCTTCCCGAGGAGACTACGAGCAGTACTTC.

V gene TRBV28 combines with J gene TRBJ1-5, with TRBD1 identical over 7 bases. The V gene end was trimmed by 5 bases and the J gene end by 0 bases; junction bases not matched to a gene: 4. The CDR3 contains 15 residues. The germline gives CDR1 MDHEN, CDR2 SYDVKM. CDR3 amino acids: CASSQTGNSNQPQHF. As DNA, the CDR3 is TGTGCCAGCAGTCAGACAGGGAATAGCAATCAGCCCCAGCATTTT.

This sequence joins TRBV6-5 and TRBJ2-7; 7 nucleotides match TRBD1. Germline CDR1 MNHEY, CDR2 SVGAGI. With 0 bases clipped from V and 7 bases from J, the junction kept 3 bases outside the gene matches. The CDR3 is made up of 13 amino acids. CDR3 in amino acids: CASSYSTRGEQYF. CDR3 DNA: TGTGCCAGCAGTTACTCCACCAGGGGGGAGCAGTACTTC.

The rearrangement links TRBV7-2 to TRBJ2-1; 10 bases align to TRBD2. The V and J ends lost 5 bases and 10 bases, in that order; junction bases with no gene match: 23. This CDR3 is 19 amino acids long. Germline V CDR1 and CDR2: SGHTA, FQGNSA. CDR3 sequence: CASSPWRASGSPSPGEQFF. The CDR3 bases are TGTGCCAGCAGCCCTTGGCGGGCTAGCGGGAGCCCAAGTCCGGGGGAGCAGTTCTTC.

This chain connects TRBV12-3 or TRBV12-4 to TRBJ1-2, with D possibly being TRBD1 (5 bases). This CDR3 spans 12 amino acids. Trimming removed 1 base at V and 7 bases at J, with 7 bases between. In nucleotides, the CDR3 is TGTGCCAGCAGTTTAGGCACAGGTGGCTACACCTTC. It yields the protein CASSLGTGGYTF.

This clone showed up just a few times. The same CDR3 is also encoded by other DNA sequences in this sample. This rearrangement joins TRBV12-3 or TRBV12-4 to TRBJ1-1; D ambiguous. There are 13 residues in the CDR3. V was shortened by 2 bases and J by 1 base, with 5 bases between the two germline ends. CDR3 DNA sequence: TGTGCCAGCAGTTTACAGGAGAACACTGAAGCTTTCTTT. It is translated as CASSLQENTEAFF.

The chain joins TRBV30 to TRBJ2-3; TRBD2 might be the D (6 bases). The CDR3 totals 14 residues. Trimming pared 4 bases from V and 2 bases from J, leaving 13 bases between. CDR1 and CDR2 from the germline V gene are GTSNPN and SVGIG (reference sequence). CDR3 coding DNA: TGTGCCTGGAAGGAGGGAGACGTCACAGATACGCAGTATTTT. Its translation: CAWKEGDVTDTQYF.

DNA for the CDR3: TGTGCCAGTAGTATAGGCCCGGGAGGCTCTGGAAACACCATATATTTT. Protein: CASSIGPGGSGNTIYF. V is TRBV19 and J is TRBJ1-3; D gene ambiguous. The CDR3 totals 16 residues. Looked up from germline, CDR1 is LNHDA and CDR2 is SQIVND (reference sequence). V was pared by 1 base and J by 0 bases, with 10 bases between. Supplemented by reference TRBV19 and TRBJ1-3, the full variable domain reads DGGITQSPKYLFRKEGQNVTLSCEQNLNHDAMYWYRQDPGQGLRLIYYSQIVNDFQKGDIAEGYSVSREKKESFPLTVTSAQKNPTAFYLCASSIGPGGSGNTIYFGEGSWLTVV.

CDR3 in amino acids: CASLLEGISYGYTF. In DNA form, the CDR3 reads TGTGCCAGCCTACTGGAGGGGATATCCTATGGCTACACCTTC. The chain couples TRBV6-6 to TRBJ1-2; a possible D gene is TRBD1 (5 bases). The CDR3 runs to 14 residues. The V end lost 8 bases, the J end lost 4 bases, and 17 bases lay between the germline ends. Germline V gene sequence: CDR1 MNHNY, CDR2 SVGAGI (reference sequence).

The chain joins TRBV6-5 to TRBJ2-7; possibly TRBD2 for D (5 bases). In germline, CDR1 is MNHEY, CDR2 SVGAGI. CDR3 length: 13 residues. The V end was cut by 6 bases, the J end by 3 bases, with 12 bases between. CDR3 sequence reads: CASSRTPLYEQYF. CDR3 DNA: TGTGCCAGCAGCAGGACTCCACTCTACGAGCAGTACTTC.

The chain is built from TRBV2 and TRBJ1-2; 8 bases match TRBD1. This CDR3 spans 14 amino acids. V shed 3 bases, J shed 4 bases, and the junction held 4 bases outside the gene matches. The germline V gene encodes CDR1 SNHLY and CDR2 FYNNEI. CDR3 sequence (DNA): TGTGCCAGCAGTGAGGACAGGGAGGCCTATGGCTACACCTTC. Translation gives CASSEDREAYGYTF.

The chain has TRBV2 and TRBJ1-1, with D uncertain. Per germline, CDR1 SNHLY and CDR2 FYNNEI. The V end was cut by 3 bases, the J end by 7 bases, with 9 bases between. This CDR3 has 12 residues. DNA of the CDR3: TGTGCCAGCAGTGATACAGCCTTTGAAGCTTTCTTT. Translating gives CASSDTAFEAFF.

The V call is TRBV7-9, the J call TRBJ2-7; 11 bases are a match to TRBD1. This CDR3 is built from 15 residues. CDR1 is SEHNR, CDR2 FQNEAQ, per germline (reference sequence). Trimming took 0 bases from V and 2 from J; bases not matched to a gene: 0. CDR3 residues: CASSLAGQGAYEQYF. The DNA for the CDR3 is TGTGCCAGCAGCTTAGCGGGACAGGGGGCCTACGAGCAGTACTTC.

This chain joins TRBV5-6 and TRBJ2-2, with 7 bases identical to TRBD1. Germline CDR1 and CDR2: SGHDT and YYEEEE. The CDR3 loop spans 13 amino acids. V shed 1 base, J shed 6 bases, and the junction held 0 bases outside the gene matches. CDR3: CASSLQGAGELFF. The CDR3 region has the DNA TGTGCCAGCAGCTTGCAGGGGGCCGGGGAGCTGTTTTTT.

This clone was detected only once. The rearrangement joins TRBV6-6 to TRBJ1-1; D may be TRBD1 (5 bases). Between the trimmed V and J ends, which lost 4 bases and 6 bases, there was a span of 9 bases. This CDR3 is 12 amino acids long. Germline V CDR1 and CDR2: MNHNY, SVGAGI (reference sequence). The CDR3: CASSFGQSEAFF. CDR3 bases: TGTGCCAGCAGTTTCGGACAATCTGAAGCTTTCTTT.

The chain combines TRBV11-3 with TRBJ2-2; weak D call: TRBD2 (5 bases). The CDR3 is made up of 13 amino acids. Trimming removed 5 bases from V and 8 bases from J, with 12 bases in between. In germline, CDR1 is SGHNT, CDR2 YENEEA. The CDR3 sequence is CASSRSEGGELFF. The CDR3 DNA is TGTGCCAGCAGCAGATCCGAGGGTGGGGAGCTGTTTTTT.